The clone carrying this T cell receptor delta chain is deemed medium-sized (0.01 to 0.1%). What it recognizes is unknown. These data belong to a study of Vδ1+ human thymocytes. The length of the CDR3 is 12 residues. CDR1 is GEAIGNYY, CDR2 EKD, per germline. Trimming shortened V by 2 bases and J by 11 bases, and 14 bases separated the two germline ends. The template was reverse-transcribed extracted RNA. The CDR3 regions were amplified by multiplex PCR from V-gene primers to a constant-region primer. TCRdb reran clone calling via CATT on the multiplex PCR reads. The table lists some 54,000 delta-chain clones, around a sixth of them singletons. Study findings and constraints: Bulk repertoire data may be misinterpreted because of unexpected Vdelta2 sequences. Thymic delta-chain repertoires held approximately 20% Vdelta2 sequences and few Vdelta3, despite high sort purity. Thymic TRG and TRD repertoires appeared highly polyclonal.

This clonotype was obtained from a boy less than two years old who had congenital heart surgery. The sample comprised Vdelta1+ gamma-delta thymocytes from the thymus. Subset of the sample: FACS-sorted CD3+ TCRalphabeta- TCRVdelta1+ TCRVdelta2- thymocytes. The V and J genes are TRDV2 and TRDJ1; TRDD3 might be the D (6 bases). The CDR3 DNA follows: TGTGCCTGTGACAAAGTACTGGGTAGTCTCATCTTT. This gives the protein CACDKVLGSLIF.